This T cell receptor (beta chain) emerged from a study of blood T cells in healthy people across ages. Per individual sample, total RNA of at least 6 micrograms was extracted. A remark on this clonotype: Antigen unknown.

A second PCR, run for roughly 6 to 11 cycles, used a sample-barcoded 5' primer plus a J-beta primer mix. A single record per CDR3 protein comes from TCRdb applying MiXCR to the 5' RACE reads. The data contain about 1,000,000 distinct CDR3 sequences, around 45% of them singletons. Whole-study results and caveats: Roughly linearly, TCR beta diversity per million T cells fell as age increased.

Germline V gives CDR1 DFQATT, CDR2 SNEGSKA (reference sequence). The CDR3 is 14 amino acids. V was clipped by 6 bases and J by 2 bases, with 15 bases between them. Sequencing was carried out using blood. The receptor's source is a woman aged 55-69 years in good health. The V and J genes are TRBV20-1 and TRBJ2-3; the D is unclear. CDR3 loop: CSARSAGPTDTQYF. In nucleotides, the CDR3 is TGCAGTGCCCGGTCCGCCGGTCCCACAGATACGCAGTATTTT.